This T cell receptor beta chain was observed in a study of blood T cell repertoires in COVID-19. Whole-study context: Sites in the United States, Italy and Spain provided acute and convalescent COVID-19 samples. The cDNA or gDNA used as material had been derived from T cells, B-cell-depleted T cells, or PBMCs.

Original data processing: Nucleated cell counts were estimated from reference gene primer amplification. Here immunoSEQ multiplex PCR was the method, and the copy in TCRdb shows in-frame clones only, minus some. The V and J calls and clone size come from that table; D and trimming were worked out from the DNA. The profile shows 200,000 or so clones, 60% to 85% of them singletons. This CDR3 is 11 amino acids long. CDR1 is MNHEY, CDR2 SVGAGI, per germline. V was trimmed by 5 bases and J by 15 bases, leaving 14 bases between them. V is TRBV6-5 and J is TRBJ2-1; tentative D call: TRBD1 (7 bases). The TCR was taken from a man between 60 and 75 years old with active or convalescent COVID-19. Sequencing input: peripheral blood. The CDR3 DNA follows: TGTGCCAGCAGTCAGACAGGGAGGCGGTTCTTC. This encodes CASSQTGRRFF.